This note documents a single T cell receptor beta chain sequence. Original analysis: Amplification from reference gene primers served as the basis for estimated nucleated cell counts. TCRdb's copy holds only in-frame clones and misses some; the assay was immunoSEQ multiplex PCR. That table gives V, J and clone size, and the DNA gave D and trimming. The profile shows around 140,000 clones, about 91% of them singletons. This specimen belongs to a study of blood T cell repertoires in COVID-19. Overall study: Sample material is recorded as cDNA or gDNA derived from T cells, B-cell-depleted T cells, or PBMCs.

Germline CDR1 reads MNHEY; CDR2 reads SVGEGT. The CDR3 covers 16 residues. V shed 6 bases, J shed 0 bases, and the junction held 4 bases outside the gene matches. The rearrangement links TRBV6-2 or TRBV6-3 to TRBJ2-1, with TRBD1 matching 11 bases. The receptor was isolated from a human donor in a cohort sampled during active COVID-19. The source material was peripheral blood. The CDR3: CASSRGTGGSYNEQFF. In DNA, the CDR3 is TGTGCCAGCAGCCGCGGGACAGGGGGCTCCTACAATGAGCAGTTCTTC.